These 21 T cell receptor beta chains share one sample of origin, sequenced in a study of neurological immune-mediated disorders. One entry per CDR3 protein results from TCRdb running MiXCR on the 5' RACE reads. The sample lists roughly 62,000 distinct CDR3 sequences; under 5% were seen once. Material: PBMCs. The receptors stem from a woman between 50 and 59 years old with multiple sclerosis.

This clonotype was counted many times. V usage is TRBV20-1 and J usage is TRBJ1-6; no reliable D call. In germline, CDR1 is DFQATT, CDR2 SNEGSKA (reference sequence). Trimming took 0 bases from V and 7 from J, leaving 10 bases between them. The CDR3 loop spans 14 amino acids. CDR3 amino acids: CSARDRRSNSPLHF. The DNA for the CDR3 is TGCAGTGCTAGAGACAGACGGTCAAATTCACCCCTCCACTTT.

This clonotype was picked up a small number of times. The rearrangement joins TRBV9 to TRBJ2-1, with TRBD2 matching over 8 bases. The germline V gene encodes CDR1 SGDLS and CDR2 YYNGEE. This CDR3 has 12 residues. This CDR3 reads CTRGIAGNEQFF. In nucleotides, the CDR3 is TGTACGCGAGGAATAGCGGGGAATGAGCAGTTCTTC. Using reference TRBV9 and TRBJ2-1 for the parts outside the CDR3, the full variable domain is DSGVTQTPKHLITATGQRVTLRCSPRSGDLSVYWYQQSLDQGLQFLIQYYNGEERAKGNILERFSAQQFPDLHSELNLSSLELGDSALYFCTRGIAGNEQFFGPGTRLTVL.

At least ten counts were recorded for this clonotype. This chain joins TRBV5-1 and TRBJ1-2; 8 nucleotides line up with TRBD1. CDR1 is SGHRS and CDR2 is YFSETQ in the germline V gene. The CDR3 length is 13 residues. V gave up 4 bases and J gave up 7 bases; unmatched junction bases: 6. This CDR3 is CASSLQGDGGYTF. Here the CDR3 DNA reads TGCGCCAGCAGCCTACAGGGGGATGGTGGCTACACCTTC.

This clonotype was counted ten times or more. This chain uses TRBV3-1 with TRBJ1-1, with TRBD1 identical over 10 bases. There are 14 residues in the CDR3. Germline V gives CDR1 LGHDT, CDR2 YNNKEL (reference sequence). J lost 4 bases, V lost 1 base, and 0 bases had no gene match. The CDR3 protein is CASSQGTGGTEAFF. In DNA, the CDR3 is TGTGCCAGCAGCCAAGGGACAGGGGGCACTGAAGCTTTCTTT.

At least ten counts were recorded for this clonotype. The chain carries TRBV5-1 and TRBJ2-7, with D possibly TRBD2 on 7 matching bases. Trimming took off 0 bases at V and 2 bases at J, with 12 bases between the two ends. The CDR3 runs 15 residues. Germline-derived CDR1 and CDR2 are SGHRS and YFSETQ. Here the CDR3 reads CASSLDVGGPYEQYF. The CDR3 bases are TGCGCCAGCAGCTTGGATGTCGGGGGGCCCTACGAGCAGTACTTC.

This clonotype was seen many times. V and J are TRBV9 and TRBJ1-5, with D perhaps TRBD1 (5 bases). V lost 6 bases, J lost 5 bases, and 15 bases lay in between. Germline CDR1 SGDLS, CDR2 YYNGEE. This CDR3 spans 14 amino acids. CDR3 sequence (DNA): TGTGCCAGCATACCCGTCAGGGCCCATCAGCCCCAGCATTTT. Amino acid sequence: CASIPVRAHQPQHF.

The rearrangement joins TRBV9 to TRBJ2-7, with 8 bases matching TRBD1. The CDR3 runs to 14 residues. Germline CDR1 reads SGDLS; CDR2 reads YYNGEE. The V gene end was trimmed by 0 bases and the J gene end by 7 bases; junction bases not matched to a gene: 6. In nucleotides, the CDR3 is TGTGCCAGCAGCGTAGTCAGGGGGCTGGGGGAGCAGTACTTC. This encodes CASSVVRGLGEQYF.

At least ten counts were recorded for this clonotype. V gene TRBV10-1 combines with J gene TRBJ2-3, with 8 bases aligning to TRBD1. The CDR3 totals 15 residues. CDR1 is WNHNN, CDR2 SYGVQD, per germline (reference sequence). Germline trimming cut 4 bases from V and 1 base from J; bases unmatched to any gene: 4. CDR3 in DNA: TGCGCCAGCAGTGGAAGGACAGGGCGCACAGATACGCAGTATTTT. Translating it yields CASSGRTGRTDTQYF.

This clonotype came up many times. The V and J genes are TRBV3-1 and TRBJ1-1; the match to TRBD1 covers 8 bases. The length of the CDR3 is 19 residues. The germline CDR1 and CDR2 sequences are LGHDT and YNNKEL (reference sequence). Trimming cost V 0 bases and J 1 base; bases outside gene matches: 13. CDR3 sequence reads: CASSQDYREAGTGNTEAFF. CDR3 bases: TGTGCCAGCAGCCAAGATTACCGGGAAGCCGGGACAGGGAACACTGAAGCTTTCTTT.

This clonotype has at least ten counts. The chain joins TRBV29-1 to TRBJ2-1; TRBD2 agrees at 10 bases. Germline loops: CDR1 SQVTM, CDR2 ANQGSEA. With 7 bases clipped from V and 10 bases from J, the junction kept 4 bases outside the gene matches. The CDR3 totals 11 residues. The CDR3 nucleotides read TGCAGCGAAGAGACTAGCGGGGAGCAGTTCTTC. Translation: CSEETSGEQFF.

This clonotype was observed many times. The chain combines TRBV7-2 with TRBJ2-1; 10 nucleotides match TRBD2. CDR3 length: 16 amino acids. The germline V gene has CDR1 SGHTA and CDR2 FQGNSA. Losses at the gene ends were 0 bases for V and 9 bases for J; bases not matched to a gene: 8. CDR3: CASSLAAIAGGIEQFF. The CDR3 bases are TGTGCCAGCAGCTTAGCCGCGATAGCGGGGGGTATTGAGCAGTTCTTC.

This clonotype was found a few times. The chain employs TRBV5-1 and TRBJ2-5, with unresolved D. CDR1 is SGHRS, CDR2 YFSETQ, per germline. Trimming stripped 0 bases from V and 1 base from J, with 4 bases between. This CDR3 contains 13 residues. The CDR3 nucleotides read TGCGCCAGCAGCTTGGAAAGCCAAGAGACCCAGTACTTC. Its translation: CASSLESQETQYF.

J is TRBJ2-7 and V is TRBV2; D is undetermined. Per the germline V gene, CDR1 is SNHLY and CDR2 is FYNNEI. The CDR3 covers 13 residues. Deletions cut 5 bases from V and 3 bases from J, with 11 bases between. The CDR3 nucleotides read TGTGCCAGCAGTAGGGCGGCCGACTACGAGCAGTACGTC. The encoded protein is CASSRAADYEQYV.

This clonotype appeared many times. The genes are TRBV7-2 and TRBJ2-2; 7 bases line up with TRBD1. This CDR3 has 16 residues. Germline CDR1 SGHTA, CDR2 FQGNSA. V lost 2 bases, J lost 4 bases, and 7 bases stayed unmatched. CDR3 sequence: CASSLRYRGSTGELFF. The CDR3 nucleotides are TGTGCCAGCAGCTTACGGTACAGGGGATCCACCGGGGAGCTGTTTTTT.

The CDR3 sequence is CASSPRQGVTDTQYF. For the CDR3, the DNA is TGCGCCAGCAGTCCGAGACAGGGAGTAACAGATACGCAGTATTTT. The chain has TRBV5-1 and TRBJ2-3, with 7 bases matching TRBD1. This CDR3 is built from 15 residues. CDR1 is SGHRS and CDR2 is YFSETQ in the germline V gene. V was pared by 5 bases and J by 3 bases, with 9 bases of the junction left unmatched.

The sample holds many counts of this clonotype. The chain carries TRBV5-1 and TRBJ1-4; D perhaps matches TRBD1 (6 bases). The germline V and J ends were trimmed by 5 bases and 8 bases, with 19 bases remaining between them. The CDR3 is 15 residues long. Germline-derived CDR1 and CDR2 are SGHRS and YFSETQ. The CDR3 sequence is CASRTGTHRGEKLFF. CDR3 bases: TGCGCCAGCAGAACCGGGACACATCGGGGAGAAAAACTGTTTTTT.

This clonotype was picked up many times. The genes are TRBV12-3 or TRBV12-4 and TRBJ1-1; weak D call: TRBD1 (6 bases). V gave up 6 bases and J gave up 8 bases, with 16 bases separating them. The CDR3 is made up of 13 amino acids. CDR3 nucleotide sequence: TGTGCCAGCAGCATCTCCGGGGGCTCCGAAGCTTTCTTT. This codes for CASSISGGSEAFF.

This clonotype came up many times. The rearrangement uses TRBV5-5 and TRBJ2-2, with D tentatively TRBD1 or TRBD2 (6 bases each). The CDR3 spans 18 residues. V was clipped by 2 bases and J by 0 bases, with 17 bases between them. CDR1 is SGHKS, CDR2 YYEKEE, per germline (reference sequence). CDR3 protein: CASSFRGVQGANTGELFF. DNA for the CDR3: TGTGCCAGCAGCTTTAGGGGGGTTCAAGGGGCGAACACCGGGGAGCTGTTTTTT.

This clonotype was seen a few times. This chain links TRBV6-2 or TRBV6-3 with TRBJ2-7; the D gene is possibly TRBD1 (6 bases). The CDR3 is 15 amino acids. V gave up 6 bases and J gave up 2 bases, with 17 bases separating them. Germline V gives CDR1 MNHEY, CDR2 SVGEGT. CDR3 DNA sequence: TGTGCCAGCAGCAGGATTACGACAGGCACCTACGAGCAGTACGTC. The encoded protein is CASSRITTGTYEQYV.

Ten or more counts support this clonotype. This chain joins TRBV20-1 and TRBJ1-3; the match to TRBD1 covers 7 bases. Germline V lookup: CDR1 DFQATT, CDR2 SNEGSKA (reference sequence). This CDR3 has 12 amino acids. Here the CDR3 reads CSHRGPGNTIYF. As DNA, the CDR3 is TGCAGCCACAGGGGCCCTGGAAACACCATATATTTT.

The chain couples TRBV11-2 to TRBJ2-3, with D maybe TRBD2 (7 bases). Germline CDR1 SGHAT, CDR2 FQNNGV. CDR3 size: 14 residues. Trimming stripped 6 bases from V and 3 bases from J, with 13 bases between. The CDR3 reads CASRVGGATDTQYF. Here the CDR3 DNA reads TGTGCCAGCAGGGTAGGGGGGGCTACAGATACGCAGTATTTT.